A single sample is the source of the 31 T cell receptor beta chains below, sequenced in a study of radiation and T cells in renal cell carcinoma. The sample's treatment: 15 Gy SBRT to primary tumor, nephrectomy 4 weeks later. Sequencing used immunoSEQ multiplex PCR; TCRdb keeps in-frame clones, though not all of them. The sample includes 15,000 to 20,000 clones, approximately 48% of them seen just once. The sample here was tumor tissue, taken from a patient whose treatment included radiotherapy and nephrectomy. Source of these receptors: a woman in her sixties with renal cell carcinoma.

This sequence joins TRBV10-3 and TRBJ1-2; D unresolved. Germline assignment: CDR1 ENHRY and CDR2 SYGVKD. This CDR3 is 15 amino acids long. V was pared by 0 bases and J by 0 bases, with 8 bases between. CDR3 in amino acids: CAISESLRANYGYTF. The DNA of the CDR3 is TGTGCCATCAGTGAGTCATTGAGGGCTAACTATGGCTACACCTTC.

This clone is a singleton in its sample. The rearrangement joins TRBV11-1 to TRBJ1-1; no firm D call. This CDR3 has 15 amino acids. Between the trimmed V and J ends, which lost 1 base and 5 bases, there was a span of 14 bases. Germline CDR1 reads SGHAT; CDR2 reads FQDESV (reference sequence). The CDR3, as DNA: TGTGCCAGCAGCTTAGAACGGGGATTGGGTACTGAAGCTTTCTTT. Translation gives CASSLERGLGTEAFF.

This clone was detected only a few times. This chain uses TRBV2 with TRBJ1-2; D possibly corresponds to TRBD1 (6 bases). This CDR3 has 14 amino acids. Deletions cut 8 bases from V and 6 bases from J, with 19 bases between. The germline CDR1 and CDR2 sequences are SNHLY and FYNNEI. CDR3 sequence: CASARQVPVNGYTF. For the CDR3, the DNA is TGTGCCAGCGCGAGACAGGTGCCGGTCAATGGCTACACCTTC.

This clone appeared once. The chain is built from TRBV28 and TRBJ1-3, with D tentatively TRBD1 (5 bases). The CDR3 totals 15 residues. Trimming shortened V by 7 bases and J by 2 bases, and 15 bases separated the two germline ends. Germline V lookup: CDR1 MDHEN, CDR2 SYDVKM. CDR3 in amino acids: CASTPPGYTGNTIYF. The CDR3 DNA reads TGTGCCAGCACCCCCCCAGGGTACACTGGAAACACCATATATTTT.

The rearrangement joins TRBV9 to TRBJ1-1; D is ambiguous. The length of the CDR3 is 15 residues. V gave up 6 bases and J gave up 3 bases, with 18 bases separating them. Germline loops: CDR1 SGDLS, CDR2 YYNGEE. Written as DNA, the CDR3 is TGTGCCAGCACCGCGGATGGCGCGCAGGACACTGAAGCTTTCTTT. It translates to CASTADGAQDTEAFF.

This clone is labeled as medium-sized (0.01 to 0.1%). The genes are TRBV28 and TRBJ2-7; 10 nucleotides agree with TRBD1. There are 14 residues in the CDR3. Losses at the gene ends were 3 bases for V and 3 bases for J; bases not matched to a gene: 2. CDR1 MDHEN and CDR2 SYDVKM come from the germline V gene. This CDR3 reads CASSLGQGFYEQYF. CDR3 nucleotides: TGTGCCAGCAGTTTGGGACAGGGGTTCTACGAGCAGTACTTC.

The chain is built from TRBV5-6 and TRBJ2-1; TRBD2 aligns across 10 bases. J was trimmed by 4 bases and V by 4 bases; bases with no gene match: 14. This CDR3 has 18 amino acids. The germline V gene encodes CDR1 SGHDT and CDR2 YYEEEE. The CDR3 DNA sequence: TGTGCCAGCAGCGCCGGCGGGGCTAGCGGGAGTGTTTACAATGAGCAGTTCTTC. It is translated as CASSAGGASGSVYNEQFF.

V is TRBV4-1 and J is TRBJ1-2; maybe TRBD1 (5 bases). Germline V gene sequence: CDR1 MGHRA, CDR2 YSYEKL. V lost 2 bases to trimming and J lost 7 bases, with 17 bases between them. The length of the CDR3 is 15 residues. Here the CDR3 DNA reads TGCGCCAGCAGCCAACAGGGATTGAAGTACGTTGGCTACACCTTC. It is translated as CASSQQGLKYVGYTF.

The chain recombines TRBV5-4 with TRBJ2-7; D remains unclear. Per germline, CDR1 SGHNT and CDR2 YYREEE (reference sequence). Deletions cut 5 bases from V and 9 bases from J, with 15 bases between. This CDR3 is built from 12 residues. The CDR3 spells CASRTGPQRQYF. CDR3 bases: TGTGCCAGCAGGACCGGCCCCCAGCGGCAGTACTTC.

Within the sample, this clone is large. The genes are TRBV9 and TRBJ1-6; possibly TRBD1 for D (5 bases). Germline V lookup: CDR1 SGDLS, CDR2 YYNGEE. Trimming pared 2 bases from V and 2 bases from J, leaving 11 bases between. There are 16 residues in the CDR3. The CDR3: CASSVGTLTYNSPLHF. CDR3 bases: TGTGCCAGCAGCGTGGGGACCTTAACCTATAATTCACCCCTCCACTTT.

This chain links TRBV5-5 with TRBJ2-1, with no clear D. The CDR3 loop spans 14 amino acids. V gave up 5 bases and J gave up 8 bases, with 17 bases separating them. The germline V gene encodes CDR1 SGHKS and CDR2 YYEKEE (reference sequence). Here the CDR3 DNA reads TGTGCCAGCAGACGCTGGGGTGGCGGCGATGAGCAGTTCTTC. As protein: CASRRWGGGDEQFF.

V and J are TRBV11-2 and TRBJ2-1, with D possibly matching TRBD1 (5 bases). The germline V gene has CDR1 SGHAT and CDR2 FQNNGV. CDR3 size: 17 residues. Trimming removed 6 bases from V and 6 bases from J, with 24 bases in between. The CDR3 sequence: CASRPREAGKGINEQFF. CDR3 DNA sequence: TGTGCCAGCAGACCACGAGAGGCAGGGAAAGGGATCAATGAGCAGTTCTTC.

The gene calls are TRBV6-1 and TRBJ1-4, with D possibly matching TRBD1 (6 bases). The length of the CDR3 is 14 residues. CDR1 and CDR2 (germline): MNHNS, SASEGT. V was shortened by 7 bases and J by 4 bases, with 13 bases between the two germline ends. Here the CDR3 reads CASTSGTLNEKLFF. The CDR3 DNA follows: TGTGCCAGCACTTCCGGGACACTTAATGAAAAACTGTTTTTT.

This chain connects TRBV5-1 to TRBJ2-3, with 7 bases identical to TRBD2. The CDR3 runs to 14 residues. V lost 4 bases, J lost 6 bases, and 8 bases stayed unmatched. Germline CDR1 SGHRS, CDR2 YFSETQ. DNA for the CDR3: TGCGCCAGCAGCCAAAGGGAGGGCGGGGATACGCAGTATTTT. Its translation is CASSQREGGDTQYF. The whole variable domain, filled in from reference TRBV5-1 and TRBJ2-3, reads KAGVTQTPRYLIKTRGQQVTLSCSPISGHRSVSWYQQTPGQGLQFLFEYFSETQRNKGNFPGRFSGRQFSNSRSEMNVSTLELGDSALYLCASSQREGGDTQYFGPGTRLTVL.

V and J are TRBV5-4 and TRBJ2-7; D possibly corresponds to TRBD1 (6 bases). Germline V gene sequence: CDR1 SGHNT, CDR2 YYREEE (reference sequence). This CDR3 has 15 residues. V lost 4 bases, J lost 0 bases, and 14 bases lay in between. The CDR3 DNA reads as TGTGCCAGCAGCCCAGCACAGGGTAGCTCCTACGAGCAGTACTTC. Encoded protein: CASSPAQGSSYEQYF.

The chain combines TRBV6-6 with TRBJ1-5; D may be TRBD1 (6 bases). Trimming removed 8 bases at V and 1 base at J, with 15 bases between. Germline V gene lookup returns CDR1 MNHNY and CDR2 SVGAGI (reference sequence). The CDR3 spans 15 residues. The CDR3 here is CASENREGSNQPQHF. In DNA, the CDR3 is TGTGCCAGCGAAAACAGGGAGGGGAGCAATCAGCCCCAGCATTTT.

The J gene is TRBJ2-1, the V gene TRBV5-4, with 10 bases matching TRBD1. Germline assignment: CDR1 SGHNT and CDR2 YYREEE (reference sequence). The CDR3 runs 15 residues. After removal of 6 bases from V and 5 bases from J, the junction contained 8 bases not matched to a gene. DNA of the CDR3: TGTGCCAGCACGACAGGGGGCTTGAAGAACAATGAGCAGTTCTTC. As protein: CASTTGGLKNNEQFF.

The CDR3: CASSLDGRQGNIQYF. CDR3 nucleotide sequence: TGTGCCAGCAGCTTAGATGGTCGACAGGGAAACATTCAGTACTTC. The chain recombines TRBV7-9 with TRBJ2-4; 7 bases match TRBD1. The junction had 6 bases not matched to a gene; V was cut back by 1 base and J by 6 bases. Germline values: CDR1 SEHNR, CDR2 FQNEAQ (reference sequence). There are 15 residues in the CDR3.

The chain recombines TRBV18 with TRBJ2-1, with 8 positions matching TRBD1. The CDR3 is 12 residues long. The junction had 4 bases not matched to a gene; V was cut back by 2 bases and J by 13 bases. CDR1 is KGHSH, CDR2 LQKENI, per germline. This CDR3 is CASSPSDRGQFF. The CDR3, as DNA: TGTGCCAGCTCACCATCCGACAGGGGTCAGTTCTTC.

V is TRBV28 and J is TRBJ1-1, with no clear D. Germline-derived CDR1 and CDR2 are MDHEN and SYDVKM. V lost 5 bases to trimming and J lost 7 bases, with 14 bases between them. This CDR3 comprises 13 residues. The CDR3: CASSSSGYFEAFF. The CDR3 DNA is TGTGCCAGCAGTAGCTCCGGGTACTTTGAAGCTTTCTTT.

J is TRBJ1-1 and V is TRBV7-2, with D possibly TRBD1 on 6 matching bases. Germline V lookup: CDR1 SGHTA, CDR2 FQGNSA. V shed 4 bases and J shed 0 bases, with 12 bases lying between them. CDR3 length: 15 amino acids. The CDR3 DNA is TGTGCCAGCAGCTACAGCGGGACACTGAACACTGAAGCTTTCTTT. It translates to CASSYSGTLNTEAFF.

The chain joins TRBV10-3 to TRBJ1-1; a possible D gene is TRBD1 (5 bases). CDR1 is ENHRY and CDR2 is SYGVKD in the germline V gene. V was clipped by 10 bases and J by 3 bases, with 12 bases between them. The CDR3 extends over 12 amino acids. The CDR3 loop reads CATRVGDTEAFF. The CDR3 DNA reads as TGTGCCACGCGAGTAGGGGACACTGAAGCTTTCTTT.

The chain carries TRBV6-1 and TRBJ2-7; TRBD2 matches at 7 bases. The ends lost 7 bases at V and 3 bases at J; junction bases unmatched: 9. The CDR3 is made up of 14 amino acids. Germline V CDR1 and CDR2: MNHNS, SASEGT. DNA of the CDR3: TGTGCCAGCATCCGGGGGGATTTGCTCTACGAGCAGTACTTC. The encoded protein is CASIRGDLLYEQYF.

This chain links TRBV10-3 with TRBJ2-5, with a tentative D call TRBD1 (5 bases). Trimming removed 6 bases at V and 4 bases at J, with 12 bases between. Germline V gene data show CDR1 as ENHRY and CDR2 as SYGVKD. The CDR3 sequence is 13 residues long. CDR3 amino acids: CAISPGNRETQYF. The CDR3 nucleotides read TGTGCCATCAGCCCAGGGAATCGAGAGACCCAGTACTTC.

This clone turned up a few times. The V call is TRBV7-9, the J call TRBJ1-5; no definite D call. The length of the CDR3 is 14 residues. Between the trimmed V and J ends, which lost 0 bases and 2 bases, there was a span of 5 bases. The germline gives CDR1 SEHNR, CDR2 FQNEAQ (reference sequence). CDR3 bases: TGTGCCAGCAGCTTAGCGTCGGGCAATCAGCCCCAGCATTTT. Translation: CASSLASGNQPQHF.

This clone occurred many times. This specimen includes other DNA sequences encoding the same CDR3. This chain uses TRBV2 with TRBJ1-1, with D perhaps TRBD1 (5 bases). In germline, CDR1 is SNHLY, CDR2 FYNNEI. Trimming stripped 4 bases from V and 5 bases from J, with 11 bases between. This CDR3 contains 13 residues. CDR3 coding DNA: TGTGCCAGCAGTGCTGGGGGGTCGACTGAAGCTTTCTTT. Protein: CASSAGGSTEAFF.

This CDR3 reads CASSGGGSRITGNTIYF. The CDR3 nucleotides are TGTGCCAGCAGTGGAGGGGGGAGTAGGATCACGGGAAACACCATATATTTT. The rearrangement links TRBV25-1 to TRBJ1-3, with a weak D call TRBD1 (6 bases). Germline V gives CDR1 MGHDK, CDR2 SYGVNS. V lost 4 bases and J 4 bases, leaving 20 bases between the germline ends. The CDR3 has 17 amino acids. Supplemented by reference TRBV25-1 and TRBJ1-3, the full variable domain reads EADIYQTPRYLVIGTGKKITLECSQTMGHDKMYWYQQDPGMELHLIHYSYGVNSTEKGDLSSESTVSRIRTEHFPLTLESARPSHTSQYLCASSGGGSRITGNTIYFGEGSWLTVV.

The J gene is TRBJ2-3, the V gene TRBV10-3, with 14 bases fitting TRBD2. The germline gives CDR1 ENHRY, CDR2 SYGVKD. CDR3 size: 17 residues. The V segment lost 0 bases and the J segment 5 bases; nucleotides outside the gene matches: 4. The CDR3 nucleotides read TGTGCCATCAGTGAGTCGACTAGCGGGAGGGGATTAGATACGCAGTATTTT. Encoded protein: CAISESTSGRGLDTQYF.

The gene calls are TRBV27 and TRBJ2-2; 9 bases fit TRBD2. In germline, CDR1 is MNHEY, CDR2 SMNVEV (reference sequence). V shed 3 bases, J shed 5 bases, and the junction held 7 bases outside the gene matches. The CDR3 totals 16 residues. CDR3 in amino acids: CASSFRAGGGTGELFF. The CDR3 DNA sequence: TGTGCCAGCAGTTTTCGAGCGGGGGGTGGAACCGGGGAGCTGTTTTTT.

There are a few counts of this clone. The chain joins TRBV5-1 to TRBJ1-6; a possible D gene is TRBD1 (6 bases). Germline CDR1 reads SGHRS; CDR2 reads YFSETQ. This CDR3 has 14 residues. Trimming removed 0 bases from V and 6 bases from J, with 7 bases in between. DNA of the CDR3: TGCGCCAGCAGCTTGGGAGGGGGTAATTCACCCCTCCACTTT. Protein sequence: CASSLGGGNSPLHF.

Sample share makes this clone medium-sized (0.01 to 0.1%). V usage is TRBV7-3 and J usage is TRBJ1-5; D gene ambiguous. Germline V CDR1 and CDR2: SGHTA, FQGTGA. This CDR3 contains 22 residues. V lost 10 bases and J 5 bases, leaving 42 bases between the germline ends. The CDR3 coding sequence is TGTGCCAACATGGGCCGGGCAGGTCGTATGATACCCAAGTCGGGAGGATATCAGCCCCAGCATTTT. Translated: CANMGRAGRMIPKSGGYQPQHF.